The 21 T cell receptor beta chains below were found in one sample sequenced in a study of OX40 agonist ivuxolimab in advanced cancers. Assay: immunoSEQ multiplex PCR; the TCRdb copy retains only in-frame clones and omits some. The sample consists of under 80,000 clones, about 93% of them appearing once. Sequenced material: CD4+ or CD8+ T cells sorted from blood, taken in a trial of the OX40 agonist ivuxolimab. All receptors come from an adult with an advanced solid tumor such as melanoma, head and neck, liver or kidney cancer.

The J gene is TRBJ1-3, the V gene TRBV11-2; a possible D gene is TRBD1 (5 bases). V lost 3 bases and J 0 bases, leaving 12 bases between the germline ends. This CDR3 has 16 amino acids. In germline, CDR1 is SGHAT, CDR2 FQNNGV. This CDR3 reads CASSFFGASSGNTIYF. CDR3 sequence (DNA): TGTGCCAGCAGCTTCTTTGGGGCGAGCTCTGGAAACACCATATATTTT.

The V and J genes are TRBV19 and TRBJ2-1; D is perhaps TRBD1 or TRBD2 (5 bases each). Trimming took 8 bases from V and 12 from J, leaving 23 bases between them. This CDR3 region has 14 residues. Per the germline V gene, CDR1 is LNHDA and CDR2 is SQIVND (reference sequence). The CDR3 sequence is CASAGTSKAKGQFF. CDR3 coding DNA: TGTGCCAGTGCCGGGACCTCAAAAGCGAAGGGGCAGTTCTTC.

This chain's CDR3 is CASSLIAGGSNEQFF. Here the CDR3 DNA reads TGCGCCAGCAGCTTGATAGCGGGAGGGTCCAATGAGCAGTTCTTC. The genes are TRBV5-1 and TRBJ2-1, with TRBD2 matching 11 bases. This CDR3 region has 15 residues. Germline values: CDR1 SGHRS, CDR2 YFSETQ. V lost 1 base to trimming and J lost 6 bases; unmatched junction nucleotides: 3.

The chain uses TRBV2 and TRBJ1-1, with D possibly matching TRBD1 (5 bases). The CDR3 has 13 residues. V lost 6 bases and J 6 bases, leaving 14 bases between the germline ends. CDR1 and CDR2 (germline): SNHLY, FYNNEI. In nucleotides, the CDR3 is TGTGCCAGCAGGGTACCAGGGCGGGCTGAAGCTTTCTTT. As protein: CASRVPGRAEAFF.

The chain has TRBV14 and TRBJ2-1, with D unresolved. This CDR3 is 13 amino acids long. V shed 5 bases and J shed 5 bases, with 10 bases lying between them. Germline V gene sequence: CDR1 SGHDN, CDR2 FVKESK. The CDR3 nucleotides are TGTGCCAGCAGCGGTACTACCCACAATGAGCAGTTCTTC. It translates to CASSGTTHNEQFF.

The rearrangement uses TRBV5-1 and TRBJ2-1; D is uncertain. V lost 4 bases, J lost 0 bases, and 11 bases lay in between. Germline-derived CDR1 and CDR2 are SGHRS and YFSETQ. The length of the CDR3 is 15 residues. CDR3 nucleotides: TGCGCCAGCAGCGCGTCCCCGAGCTCCTACAATGAGCAGTTCTTC. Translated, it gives CASSASPSSYNEQFF. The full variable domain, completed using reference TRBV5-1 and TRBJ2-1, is KAGVTQTPRYLIKTRGQQVTLSCSPISGHRSVSWYQQTPGQGLQFLFEYFSETQRNKGNFPGRFSGRQFSNSRSEMNVSTLELGDSALYLCASSASPSSYNEQFFGPGTRLTVL.

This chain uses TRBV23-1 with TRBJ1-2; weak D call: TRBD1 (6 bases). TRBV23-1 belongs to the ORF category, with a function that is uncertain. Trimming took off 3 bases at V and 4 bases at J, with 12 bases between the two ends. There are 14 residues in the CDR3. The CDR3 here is CASSHLETGYGYTF. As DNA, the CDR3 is TGCGCCAGCAGTCACCTCGAGACAGGCTATGGCTACACCTTC.

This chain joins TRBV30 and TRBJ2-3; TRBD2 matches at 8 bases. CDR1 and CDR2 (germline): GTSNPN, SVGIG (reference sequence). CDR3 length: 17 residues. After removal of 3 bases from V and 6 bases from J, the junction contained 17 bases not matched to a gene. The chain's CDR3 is CAWRGNHVAGKGDTQYF. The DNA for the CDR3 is TGTGCCTGGAGGGGTAATCACGTAGCGGGGAAAGGGGATACGCAGTATTTT.

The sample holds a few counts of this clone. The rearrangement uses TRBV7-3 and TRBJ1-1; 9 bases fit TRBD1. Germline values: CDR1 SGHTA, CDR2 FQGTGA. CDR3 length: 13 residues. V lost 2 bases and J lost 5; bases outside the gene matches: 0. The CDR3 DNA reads TGTGCCAGCAGCTTAGGGACAGGGACTGAAGCTTTCTTT. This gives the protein CASSLGTGTEAFF.

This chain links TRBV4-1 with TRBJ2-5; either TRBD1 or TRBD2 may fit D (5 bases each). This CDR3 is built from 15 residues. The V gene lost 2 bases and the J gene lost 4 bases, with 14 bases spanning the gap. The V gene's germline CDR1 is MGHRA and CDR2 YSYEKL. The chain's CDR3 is CASSQYPSGGETQYF. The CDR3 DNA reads TGCGCCAGCAGCCAATACCCCTCTGGGGGAGAGACCCAGTACTTC.

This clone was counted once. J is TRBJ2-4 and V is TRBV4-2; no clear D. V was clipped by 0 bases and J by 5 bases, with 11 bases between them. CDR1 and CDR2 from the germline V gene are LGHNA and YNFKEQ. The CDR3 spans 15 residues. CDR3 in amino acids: CASSQDEESENIQYF. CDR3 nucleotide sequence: TGTGCCAGCAGCCAAGACGAGGAAAGCGAAAACATTCAGTACTTC.

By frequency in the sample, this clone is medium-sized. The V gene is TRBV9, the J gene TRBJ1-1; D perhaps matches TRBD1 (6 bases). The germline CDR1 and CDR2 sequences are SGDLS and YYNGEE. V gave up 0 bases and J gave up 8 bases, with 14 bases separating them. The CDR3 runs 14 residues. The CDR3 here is CASSVAPQGREAFF. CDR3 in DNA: TGTGCCAGCAGCGTAGCTCCACAGGGACGGGAAGCTTTCTTT. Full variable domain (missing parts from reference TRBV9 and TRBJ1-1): DSGVTQTPKHLITATGQRVTLRCSPRSGDLSVYWYQQSLDQGLQFLIQYYNGEERAKGNILERFSAQQFPDLHSELNLSSLELGDSALYFCASSVAPQGREAFFGQGTRLTVV.

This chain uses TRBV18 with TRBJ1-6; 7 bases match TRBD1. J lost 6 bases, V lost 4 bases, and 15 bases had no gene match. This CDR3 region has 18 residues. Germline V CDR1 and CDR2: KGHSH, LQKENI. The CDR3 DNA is TGTGCCAGCTCACTCACCGAATATAGGGGGCATACTAATTCACCCCTCCACTTT. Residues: CASSLTEYRGHTNSPLHF.

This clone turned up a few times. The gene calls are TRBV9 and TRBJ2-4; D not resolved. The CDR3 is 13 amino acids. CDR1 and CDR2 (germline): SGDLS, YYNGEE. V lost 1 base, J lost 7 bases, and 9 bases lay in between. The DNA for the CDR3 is TGTGCCAGCAGCGTACACAACGGCAACATTCAGTACTTC. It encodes CASSVHNGNIQYF.

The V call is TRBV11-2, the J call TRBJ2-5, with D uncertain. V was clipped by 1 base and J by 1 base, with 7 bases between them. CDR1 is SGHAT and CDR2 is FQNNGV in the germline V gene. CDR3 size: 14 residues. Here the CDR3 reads CASSLGVGQETQYF. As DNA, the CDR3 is TGTGCCAGCAGCTTAGGAGTGGGCCAAGAGACCCAGTACTTC.

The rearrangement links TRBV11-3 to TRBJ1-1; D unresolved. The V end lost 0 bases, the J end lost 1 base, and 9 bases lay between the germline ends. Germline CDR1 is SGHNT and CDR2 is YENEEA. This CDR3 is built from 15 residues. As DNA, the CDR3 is TGTGCCAGCAGCTTAGATGACTCACCGAACACTGAAGCTTTCTTT. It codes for CASSLDDSPNTEAFF.

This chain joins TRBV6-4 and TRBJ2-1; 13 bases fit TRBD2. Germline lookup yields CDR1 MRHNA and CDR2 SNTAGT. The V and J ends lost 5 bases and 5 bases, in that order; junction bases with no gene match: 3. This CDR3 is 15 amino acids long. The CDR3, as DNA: TGTGCCAGCAGTCCAGGGACTAGCGGGAACAATGAGCAGTTCTTC. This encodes CASSPGTSGNNEQFF.

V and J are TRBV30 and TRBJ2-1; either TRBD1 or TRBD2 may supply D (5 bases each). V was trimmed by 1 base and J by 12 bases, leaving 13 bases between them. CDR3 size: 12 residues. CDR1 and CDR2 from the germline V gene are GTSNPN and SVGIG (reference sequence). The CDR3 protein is CAWSAFSGGQFF. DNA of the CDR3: TGTGCCTGGAGTGCCTTCTCTGGGGGGCAGTTCTTC.

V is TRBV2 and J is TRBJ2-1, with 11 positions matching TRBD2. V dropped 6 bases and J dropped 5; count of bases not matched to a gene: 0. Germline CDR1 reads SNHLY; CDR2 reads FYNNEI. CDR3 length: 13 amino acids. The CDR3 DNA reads TGTGCCAGCAGGGGACTAGCGGACAATGAGCAGTTCTTC. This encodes CASRGLADNEQFF.

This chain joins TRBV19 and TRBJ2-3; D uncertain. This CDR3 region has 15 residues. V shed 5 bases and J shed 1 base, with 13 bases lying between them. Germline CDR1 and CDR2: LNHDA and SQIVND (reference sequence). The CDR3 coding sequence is TGTGCCAGTAGTTTATTCATTACAGGCACAGATACGCAGTATTTT. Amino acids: CASSLFITGTDTQYF.

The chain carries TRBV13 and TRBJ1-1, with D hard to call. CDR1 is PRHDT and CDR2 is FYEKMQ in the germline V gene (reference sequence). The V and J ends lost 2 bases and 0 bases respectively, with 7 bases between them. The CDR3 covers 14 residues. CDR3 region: CASSLRDLNTEAFF. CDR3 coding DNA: TGTGCCAGCAGCTTACGGGATTTGAACACTGAAGCTTTCTTT.